A single T cell receptor (beta chain) is shown here with its context. Its antigen is as yet unknown. This CDR3 comprises 13 residues. Germline CDR1 SGHDT, CDR2 YYEEEE. V lost 1 base and J 4 bases, leaving 7 bases between the germline ends. The data were taken from a study of OX40 agonist ivuxolimab in advanced cancers. Overall study: Participants, around 80% male, averaged around 60 years of age, ranging from roughly 23 to 90.

Overall study results and limits: Partial responders at 0.1-3.0 mg/kg showed near-lowest clonal expansion.

Method: immunoSEQ multiplex PCR; TCRdb's copy keeps in-frame clones and lacks some. Among roughly 80,000 clones listed, around 93% were seen once. The J gene is TRBJ2-3, the V gene TRBV5-6; maybe TRBD1 (6 bases). The clonotype originates from an adult with an advanced solid tumor such as melanoma, head and neck, liver or kidney cancer. Source: CD4+ or CD8+ T cells sorted from blood, taken in a trial of the OX40 agonist ivuxolimab. The DNA for the CDR3 is TGTGCCAGCAGCTTGACAGGGTCAGATACGCAGTATTTT. Amino acids: CASSLTGSDTQYF. The full variable domain, its missing parts supplied by reference TRBV5-6 and TRBJ2-3, is DAGVTQSPTHLIKTRGQQVTLRCSPKSGHDTVSWYQQALGQGPQFIFQYYEEEERQRGNFPDRFSGHQFPNYSSELNVNALLLGDSALYLCASSLTGSDTQYFGPGTRLTVL.